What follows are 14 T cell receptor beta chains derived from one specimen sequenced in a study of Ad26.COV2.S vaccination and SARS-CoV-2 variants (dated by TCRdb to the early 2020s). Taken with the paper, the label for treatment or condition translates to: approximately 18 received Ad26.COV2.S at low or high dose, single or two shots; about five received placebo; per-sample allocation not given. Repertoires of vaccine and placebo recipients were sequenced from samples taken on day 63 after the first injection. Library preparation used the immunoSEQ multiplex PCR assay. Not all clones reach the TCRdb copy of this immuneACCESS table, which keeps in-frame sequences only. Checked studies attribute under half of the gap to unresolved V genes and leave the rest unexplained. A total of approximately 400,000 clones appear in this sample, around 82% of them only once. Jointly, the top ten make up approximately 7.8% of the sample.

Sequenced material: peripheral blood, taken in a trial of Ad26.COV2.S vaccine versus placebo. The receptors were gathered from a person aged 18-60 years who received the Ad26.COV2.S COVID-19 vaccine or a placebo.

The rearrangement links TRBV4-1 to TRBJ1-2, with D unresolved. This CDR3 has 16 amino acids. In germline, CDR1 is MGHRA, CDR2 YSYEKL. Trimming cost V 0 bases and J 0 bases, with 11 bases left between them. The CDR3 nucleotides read TGCGCCAGCAGCCAAGAGCTAAGAGGTGCTAACTATGGCTACACCTTC. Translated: CASSQELRGANYGYTF.

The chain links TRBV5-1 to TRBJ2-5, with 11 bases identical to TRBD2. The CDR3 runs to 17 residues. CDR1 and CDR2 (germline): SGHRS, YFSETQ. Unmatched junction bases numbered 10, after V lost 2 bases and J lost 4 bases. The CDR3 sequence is CASSLVLAGEAAETQYF. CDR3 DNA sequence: TGCGCCAGCAGCTTAGTACTAGCGGGAGAGGCGGCAGAGACCCAGTACTTC.

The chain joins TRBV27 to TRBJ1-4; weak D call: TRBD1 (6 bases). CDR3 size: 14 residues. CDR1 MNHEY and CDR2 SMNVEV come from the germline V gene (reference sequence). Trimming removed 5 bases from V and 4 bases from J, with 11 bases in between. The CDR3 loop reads CASSTRGDNEKLFF. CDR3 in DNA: TGTGCCAGCAGTACAAGGGGGGATAATGAAAAACTGTTTTTT.

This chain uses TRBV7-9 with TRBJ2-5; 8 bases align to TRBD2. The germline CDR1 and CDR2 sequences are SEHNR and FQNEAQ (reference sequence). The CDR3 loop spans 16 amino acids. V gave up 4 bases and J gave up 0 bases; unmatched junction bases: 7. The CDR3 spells CASSYAGTRYQETQYF. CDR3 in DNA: TGTGCCAGCAGCTATGCCGGGACTAGATACCAAGAGACCCAGTACTTC.

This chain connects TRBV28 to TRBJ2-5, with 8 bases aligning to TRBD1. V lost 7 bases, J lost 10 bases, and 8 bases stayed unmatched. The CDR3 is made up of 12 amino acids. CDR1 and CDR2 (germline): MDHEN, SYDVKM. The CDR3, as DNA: TGTGCCAGCAAGCAGGGGGCGCAGGACCAGTACTTC. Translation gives CASKQGAQDQYF.

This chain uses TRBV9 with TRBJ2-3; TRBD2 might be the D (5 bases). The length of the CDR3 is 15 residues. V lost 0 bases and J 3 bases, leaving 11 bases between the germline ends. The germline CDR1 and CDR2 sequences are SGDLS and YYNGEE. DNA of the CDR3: TGTGCCAGCAGCGTAGCGGGGTCCCTTACAGATACGCAGTATTTT. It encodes CASSVAGSLTDTQYF.

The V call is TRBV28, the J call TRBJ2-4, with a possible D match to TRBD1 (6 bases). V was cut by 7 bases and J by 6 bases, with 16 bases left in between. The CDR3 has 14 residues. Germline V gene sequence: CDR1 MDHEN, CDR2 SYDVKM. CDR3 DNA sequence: TGTGCCAGCACCCAGGGGCCCTACGGAAACATTCAGTACTTC. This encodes CASTQGPYGNIQYF. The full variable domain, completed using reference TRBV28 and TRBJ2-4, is DVKVTQSSRYLVKRTGEKVFLECVQDMDHENMFWYRQDPGLGLRLIYFSYDVKMKEKGDIPEGYSVSREKKERFSLILESASTNQTSMYLCASTQGPYGNIQYFGAGTRLSVL.

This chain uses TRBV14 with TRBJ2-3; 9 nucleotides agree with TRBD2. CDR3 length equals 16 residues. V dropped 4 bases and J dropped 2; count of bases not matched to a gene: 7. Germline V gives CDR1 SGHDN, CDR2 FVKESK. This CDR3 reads CASSRTSGLYTDTQYF. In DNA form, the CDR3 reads TGTGCCAGCAGCCGAACTAGCGGGCTATACACAGATACGCAGTATTTT.

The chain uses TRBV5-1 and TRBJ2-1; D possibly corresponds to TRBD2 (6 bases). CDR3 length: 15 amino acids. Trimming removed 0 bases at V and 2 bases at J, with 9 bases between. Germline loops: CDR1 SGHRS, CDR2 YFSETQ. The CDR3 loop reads CASSLELAAYNEQFF. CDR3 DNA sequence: TGCGCCAGCAGCTTGGAACTAGCAGCCTACAATGAGCAGTTCTTC. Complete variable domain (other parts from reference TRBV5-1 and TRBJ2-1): KAGVTQTPRYLIKTRGQQVTLSCSPISGHRSVSWYQQTPGQGLQFLFEYFSETQRNKGNFPGRFSGRQFSNSRSEMNVSTLELGDSALYLCASSLELAAYNEQFFGPGTRLTVL.

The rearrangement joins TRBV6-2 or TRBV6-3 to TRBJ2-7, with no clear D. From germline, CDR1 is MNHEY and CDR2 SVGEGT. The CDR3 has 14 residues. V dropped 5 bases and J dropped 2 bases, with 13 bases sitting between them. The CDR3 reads CASSQHVVPYEQYF. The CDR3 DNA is TGTGCCAGCAGTCAACACGTTGTCCCCTACGAGCAGTACTTC.

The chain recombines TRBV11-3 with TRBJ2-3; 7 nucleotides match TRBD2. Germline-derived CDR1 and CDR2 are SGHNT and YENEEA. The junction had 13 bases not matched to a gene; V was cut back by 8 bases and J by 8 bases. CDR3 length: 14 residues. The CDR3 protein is CASGRGEASGTQYF. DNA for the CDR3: TGTGCCAGCGGGAGGGGTGAGGCTTCAGGTACGCAGTATTTT.

CDR3: CASSTYNEQFF. The CDR3, as DNA: TGTGCCAGCAGCACCTACAATGAGCAGTTCTTC. The chain couples TRBV11-2 to TRBJ2-1; D is unresolved. Trimming pared 5 bases from V and 2 bases from J, leaving 1 base between. This CDR3 is 11 amino acids long. Germline CDR1 is SGHAT and CDR2 is FQNNGV.

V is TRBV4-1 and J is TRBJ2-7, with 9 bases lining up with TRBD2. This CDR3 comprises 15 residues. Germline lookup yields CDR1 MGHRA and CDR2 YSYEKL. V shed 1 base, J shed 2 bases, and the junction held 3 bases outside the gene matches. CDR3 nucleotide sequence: TGCGCCAGCAGCCAAGGAGCGGGAGGAACCTACGAGCAGTACTTC. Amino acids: CASSQGAGGTYEQYF.

The CDR3 DNA is TGCGCCAGCAGCTCCTGGACCACAGGCGTTCCCCTCCATGGTTCGAGTGATCCAAACGAGCAGTACTTC. As protein: CASSSWTTGVPLHGSSDPNEQYF. The chain couples TRBV5-1 to TRBJ2-7; weak D call: TRBD1 (5 bases). The V end was cut by 3 bases, the J end by 5 bases, with 42 bases between. The CDR3 covers 23 residues. Per the germline V gene, CDR1 is SGHRS and CDR2 is YFSETQ.